This TCR beta chain was identified in a study of identical twins. This clonotype has just a few counts. A universal primer site was incorporated via template switching, and the cDNA contained unique molecular identifiers. TCRdb reprocessed the 5' RACE reads with MiXCR, giving one entry per CDR3 protein. The sample contains some 790,000 distinct CDR3 sequences, 15% to 20% of which appear only once. CDR1 SEHNR and CDR2 FQNEAQ come from the germline V gene (reference sequence). The CDR3 sequence is 16 residues long. V trimming: 3 bases; J trimming: 2 bases; junction bases outside the gene matches: 9. This sample was shared with a second study, whose subject was T cells expressing NK-cell markers. This second report adds: Within the sequenced cohort of eight donors, seven exhibited HCMV seropositivity and one was seronegative.

The sample taken for sequencing was PBMCs. J is TRBJ2-7 and V is TRBV7-9; 8 bases are shared with TRBD2. The source is a woman younger than 35 in good health. The CDR3 here is CASSFIDLAGTYEQYF. DNA for the CDR3: TGTGCCAGCAGCTTTATCGACTTAGCGGGAACCTACGAGCAGTACTTC. The entire variable domain, with the rest obtained from reference TRBV7-9 and TRBJ2-7, is as follows: DTGVSQNPRHKITKRGQNVTFRCDPISEHNRLYWYRQTLGQGPEFLTYFQNEAQLEKSRLLSDRFSAERPKGSFSTLEIQRTEQGDSAMYLCASSFIDLAGTYEQYFGPGTRLTVT.